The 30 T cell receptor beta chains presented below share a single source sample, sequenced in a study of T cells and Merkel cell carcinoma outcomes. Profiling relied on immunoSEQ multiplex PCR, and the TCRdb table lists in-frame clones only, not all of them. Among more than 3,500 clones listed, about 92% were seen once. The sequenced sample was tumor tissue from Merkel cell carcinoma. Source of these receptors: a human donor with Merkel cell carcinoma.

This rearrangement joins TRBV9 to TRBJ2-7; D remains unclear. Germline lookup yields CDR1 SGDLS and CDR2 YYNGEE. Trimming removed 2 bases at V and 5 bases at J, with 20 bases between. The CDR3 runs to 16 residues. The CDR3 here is CASSVDTDPPFHEQYF. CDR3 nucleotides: TGTGCCAGCAGCGTGGATACAGACCCTCCCTTCCACGAGCAGTACTTC.

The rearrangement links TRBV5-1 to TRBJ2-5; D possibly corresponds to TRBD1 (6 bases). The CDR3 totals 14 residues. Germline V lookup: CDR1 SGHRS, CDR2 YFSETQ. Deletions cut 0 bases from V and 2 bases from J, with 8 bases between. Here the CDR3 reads CASSLEGTQETQYF. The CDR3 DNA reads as TGCGCCAGCAGCTTGGAGGGGACACAAGAGACCCAGTACTTC.

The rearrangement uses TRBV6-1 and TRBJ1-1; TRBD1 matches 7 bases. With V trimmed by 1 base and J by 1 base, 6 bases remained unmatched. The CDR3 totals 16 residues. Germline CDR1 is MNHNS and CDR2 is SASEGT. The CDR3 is CASSEVRGRGNTEAFF. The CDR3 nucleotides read TGTGCCAGCAGTGAAGTGAGGGGGCGAGGGAACACTGAAGCTTTCTTT.

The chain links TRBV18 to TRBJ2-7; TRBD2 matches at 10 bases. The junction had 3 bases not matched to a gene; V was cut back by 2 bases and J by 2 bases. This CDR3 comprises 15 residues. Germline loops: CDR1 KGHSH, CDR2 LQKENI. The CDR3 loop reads CASSPSGGAPYEQYF. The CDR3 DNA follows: TGTGCCAGCTCACCAAGCGGGGGGGCCCCCTACGAGCAGTACTTC.

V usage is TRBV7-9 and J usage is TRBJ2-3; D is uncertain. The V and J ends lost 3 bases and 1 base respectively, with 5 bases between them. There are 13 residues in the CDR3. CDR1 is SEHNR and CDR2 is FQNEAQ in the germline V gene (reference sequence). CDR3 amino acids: CASSFERTDTQYF. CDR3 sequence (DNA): TGTGCCAGCAGCTTCGAGCGCACAGATACGCAGTATTTT. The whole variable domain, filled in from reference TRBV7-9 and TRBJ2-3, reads DTGVSQNPRHKITKRGQNVTFRCDPISEHNRLYWYRQTLGQGPEFLTYFQNEAQLEKSRLLSDRFSAERPKGSFSTLEIQRTEQGDSAMYLCASSFERTDTQYFGPGTRLTVL.

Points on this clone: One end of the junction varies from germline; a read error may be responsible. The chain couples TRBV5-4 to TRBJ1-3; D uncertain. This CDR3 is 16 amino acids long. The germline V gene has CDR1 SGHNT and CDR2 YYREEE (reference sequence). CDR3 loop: CASSLPGTISGNTIYF. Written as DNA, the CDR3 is TGTGCCAGTAGCTTGCCAGGCACTATCTCTGGAAACACCATATATTTT.

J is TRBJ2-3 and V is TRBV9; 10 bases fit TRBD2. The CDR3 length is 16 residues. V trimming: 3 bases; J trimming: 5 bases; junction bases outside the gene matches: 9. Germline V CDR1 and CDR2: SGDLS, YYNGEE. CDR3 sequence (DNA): TGTGCCAGCAGCGATCAAGCGGGAGGGCCCGGAGATACGCAGTATTTT. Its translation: CASSDQAGGPGDTQYF.

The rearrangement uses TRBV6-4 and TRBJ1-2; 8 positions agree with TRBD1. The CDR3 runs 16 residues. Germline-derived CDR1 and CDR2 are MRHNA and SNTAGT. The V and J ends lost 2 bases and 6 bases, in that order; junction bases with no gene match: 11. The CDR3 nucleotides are TGTGCCAGCAGTGACACTCCCACAGGGGGATGGGATGGCTACACCTTC. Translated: CASSDTPTGGWDGYTF.

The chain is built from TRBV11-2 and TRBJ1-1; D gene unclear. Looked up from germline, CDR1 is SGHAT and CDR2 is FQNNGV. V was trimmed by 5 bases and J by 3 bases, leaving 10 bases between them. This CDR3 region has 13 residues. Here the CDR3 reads CASSPNIDTEAFF. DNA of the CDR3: TGTGCCAGCAGCCCGAACATCGACACTGAAGCTTTCTTT.

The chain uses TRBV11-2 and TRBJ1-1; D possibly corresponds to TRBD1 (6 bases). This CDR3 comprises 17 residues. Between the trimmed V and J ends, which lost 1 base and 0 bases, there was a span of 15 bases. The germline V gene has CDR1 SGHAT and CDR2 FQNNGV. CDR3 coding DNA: TGTGCCAGCAGCTTAGTACAGGGCCCAGGGATGAACACTGAAGCTTTCTTT. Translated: CASSLVQGPGMNTEAFF. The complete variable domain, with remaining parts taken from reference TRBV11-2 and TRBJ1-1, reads EAGVAQSPRYKIIEKRQSVAFWCNPISGHATLYWYQQILGQGPKLLIQFQNNGVVDDSQLPKDRFSAERLKGVDSTLKIQPAKLEDSAVYLCASSLVQGPGMNTEAFFGQGTRLTVV.

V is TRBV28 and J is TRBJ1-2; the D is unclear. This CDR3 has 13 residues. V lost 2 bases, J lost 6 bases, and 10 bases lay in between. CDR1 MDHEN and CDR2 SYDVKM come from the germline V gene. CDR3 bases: TGTGCCAGCAGTTTACCCGGGCTTAATGGCTACACCTTC. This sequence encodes CASSLPGLNGYTF.

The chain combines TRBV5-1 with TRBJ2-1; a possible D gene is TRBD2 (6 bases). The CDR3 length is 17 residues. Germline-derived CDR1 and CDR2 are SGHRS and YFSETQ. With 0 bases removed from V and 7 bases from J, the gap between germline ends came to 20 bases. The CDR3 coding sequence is TGCGCCAGCAGCTTGGCGACCGTGACTAGGGGCTATAATGAGCAGTTCTTC. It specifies CASSLATVTRGYNEQFF.

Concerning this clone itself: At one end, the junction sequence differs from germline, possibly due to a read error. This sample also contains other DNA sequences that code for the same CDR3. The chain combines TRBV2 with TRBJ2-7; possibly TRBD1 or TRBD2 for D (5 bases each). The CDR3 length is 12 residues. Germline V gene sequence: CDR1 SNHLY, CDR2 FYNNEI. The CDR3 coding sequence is TGTGCCAGCAAACGGGGCTCCTACGAGCAATACTTC. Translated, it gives CASKRGSYEQYF. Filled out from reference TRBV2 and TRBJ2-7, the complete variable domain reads EPEVTQTPSHQVTQMGQEVILRCVPISNHLYFYWYRQILGQKVEFLVSFYNNEISEKSEIFDDQFSVERPDGSNFTLKIRSTKLEDSAMYFCASKRGSYEQYFGPGTRLTVT.

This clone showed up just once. The CDR3 DNA reads as TGTGCCATCAGTGACCCGGACAGGGGTGGGGAATCACCCCTCCACTTT. Translating gives CAISDPDRGGESPLHF. The genes are TRBV10-3 and TRBJ1-6, with TRBD1 matching over 9 bases. Unmatched junction bases numbered 10, after V lost 3 bases and J lost 10 bases. Looked up from germline, CDR1 is ENHRY and CDR2 is SYGVKD. The length of the CDR3 is 16 residues.

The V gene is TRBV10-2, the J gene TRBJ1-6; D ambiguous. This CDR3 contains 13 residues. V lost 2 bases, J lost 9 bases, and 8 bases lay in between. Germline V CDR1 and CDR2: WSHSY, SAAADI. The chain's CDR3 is CASSEEGGSPLHF. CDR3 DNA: TGCGCCAGCAGTGAGGAGGGCGGTTCACCCCTCCACTTT.

In DNA, the CDR3 is TGTGCCAGCATTCGCTCCTTGGGGCAGTTCTTC. This gives the protein CASIRSLGQFF. This chain uses TRBV2 with TRBJ2-1; D gene ambiguous. Germline assignment: CDR1 SNHLY and CDR2 FYNNEI. CDR3 length: 11 amino acids. Trimming left V 7 bases short and J 12 bases short, with 13 bases between.

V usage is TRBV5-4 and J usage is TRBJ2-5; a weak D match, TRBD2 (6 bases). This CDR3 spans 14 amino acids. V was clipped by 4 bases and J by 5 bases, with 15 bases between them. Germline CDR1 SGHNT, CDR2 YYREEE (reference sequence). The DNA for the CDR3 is TGTGCCAGCAGCCCTCGGGAGTTCAGCGAGACCCAGTACTTC. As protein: CASSPREFSETQYF.

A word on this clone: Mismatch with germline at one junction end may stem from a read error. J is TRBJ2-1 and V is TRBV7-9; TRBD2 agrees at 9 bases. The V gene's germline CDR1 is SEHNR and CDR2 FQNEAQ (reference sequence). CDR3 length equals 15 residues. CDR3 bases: TGTGCCAGCAGCCTAGCGGCGGGAGGGCAGGCTGAGCAGTTCTTC. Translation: CASSLAAGGQAEQFF.

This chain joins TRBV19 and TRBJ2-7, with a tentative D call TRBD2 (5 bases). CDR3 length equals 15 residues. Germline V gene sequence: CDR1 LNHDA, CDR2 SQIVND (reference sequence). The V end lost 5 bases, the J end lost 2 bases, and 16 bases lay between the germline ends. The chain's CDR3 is CASSLGRTGTYEQYF. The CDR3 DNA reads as TGTGCCAGTAGTTTGGGCCGGACGGGAACCTACGAGCAGTACTTC.

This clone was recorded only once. CDR3 sequence: CSIALAVDNEQFF. The DNA of the CDR3 is TGCAGCATTGCACTAGCGGTAGACAATGAGCAGTTCTTC. The genes are TRBV29-1 and TRBJ2-1; 8 nucleotides agree with TRBD2. From germline, CDR1 is SQVTM and CDR2 ANQGSEA. With 8 bases clipped from V and 5 bases from J, the junction kept 8 bases outside the gene matches. The CDR3 length is 13 residues.

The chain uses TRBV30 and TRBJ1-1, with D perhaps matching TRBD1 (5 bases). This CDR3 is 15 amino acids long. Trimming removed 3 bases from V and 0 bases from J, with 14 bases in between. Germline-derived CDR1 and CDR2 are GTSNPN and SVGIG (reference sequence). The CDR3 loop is CAWRGRGGLNTEAFF. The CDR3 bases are TGTGCCTGGAGGGGCCGTGGGGGGTTGAACACTGAAGCTTTCTTT.

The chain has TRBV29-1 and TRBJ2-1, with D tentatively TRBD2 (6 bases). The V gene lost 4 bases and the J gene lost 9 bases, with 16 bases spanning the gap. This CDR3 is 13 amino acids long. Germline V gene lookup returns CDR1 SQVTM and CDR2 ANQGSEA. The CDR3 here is CSVVGGQGGEQFF. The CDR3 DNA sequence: TGCAGCGTTGTCGGAGGTCAGGGAGGTGAGCAGTTCTTC.

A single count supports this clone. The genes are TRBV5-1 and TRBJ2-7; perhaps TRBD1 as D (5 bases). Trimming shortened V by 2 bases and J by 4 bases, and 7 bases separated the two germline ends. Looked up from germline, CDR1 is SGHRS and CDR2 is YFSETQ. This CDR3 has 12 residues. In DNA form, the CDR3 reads TGCGCCAGCAGCTTACAGGCGTACGAGCAGTACTTC. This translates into CASSLQAYEQYF.

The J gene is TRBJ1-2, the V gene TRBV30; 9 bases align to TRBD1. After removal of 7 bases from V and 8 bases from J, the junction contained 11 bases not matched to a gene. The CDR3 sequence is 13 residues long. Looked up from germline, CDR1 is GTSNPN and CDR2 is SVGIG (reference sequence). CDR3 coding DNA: TGTGCCTTCCGGGACAGGGCCGTAGGAGGCTACACCTTC. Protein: CAFRDRAVGGYTF.

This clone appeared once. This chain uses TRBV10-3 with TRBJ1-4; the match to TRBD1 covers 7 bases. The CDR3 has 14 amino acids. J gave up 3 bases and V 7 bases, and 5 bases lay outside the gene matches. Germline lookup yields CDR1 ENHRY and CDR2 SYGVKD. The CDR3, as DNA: TGTGCCATCAATACAGGGGCCTCTAATGAAAAACTGTTTTTT. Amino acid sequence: CAINTGASNEKLFF.

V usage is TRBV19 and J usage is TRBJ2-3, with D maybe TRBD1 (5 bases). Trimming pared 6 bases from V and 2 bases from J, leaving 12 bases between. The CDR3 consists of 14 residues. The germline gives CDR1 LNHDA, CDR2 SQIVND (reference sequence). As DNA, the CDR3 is TGTGCCAGTAGATTCTTCAGGGACACAGATACGCAGTATTTT. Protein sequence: CASRFFRDTDTQYF.

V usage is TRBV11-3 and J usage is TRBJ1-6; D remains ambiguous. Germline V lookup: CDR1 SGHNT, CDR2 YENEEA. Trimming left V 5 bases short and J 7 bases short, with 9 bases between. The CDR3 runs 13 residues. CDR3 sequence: CASSHTGNSPLHF. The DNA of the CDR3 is TGTGCCAGCAGCCATACGGGGAATTCACCCCTCCACTTT.

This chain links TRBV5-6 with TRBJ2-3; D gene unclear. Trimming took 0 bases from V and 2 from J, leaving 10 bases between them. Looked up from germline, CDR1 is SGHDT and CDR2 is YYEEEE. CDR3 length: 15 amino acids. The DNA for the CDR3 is TGTGCCAGCAGCTTGGCCGATTATAACACAGATACGCAGTATTTT. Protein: CASSLADYNTDTQYF. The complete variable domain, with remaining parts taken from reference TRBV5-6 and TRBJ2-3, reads DAGVTQSPTHLIKTRGQQVTLRCSPKSGHDTVSWYQQALGQGPQFIFQYYEEEERQRGNFPDRFSGHQFPNYSSELNVNALLLGDSALYLCASSLADYNTDTQYFGPGTRLTVL.

The CDR3 bases are TGTGCCTCAGTTGGGGACACCCTGACCGGGGAGCTGTTTTTT. This gives the protein CASVGDTLTGELFF. The rearrangement joins TRBV30 to TRBJ2-2; D possibly corresponds to TRBD1 (6 bases). The CDR3 spans 14 residues. Trimming shortened V by 7 bases and J by 5 bases, and 17 bases separated the two germline ends. Germline CDR1 reads GTSNPN; CDR2 reads SVGIG (reference sequence).

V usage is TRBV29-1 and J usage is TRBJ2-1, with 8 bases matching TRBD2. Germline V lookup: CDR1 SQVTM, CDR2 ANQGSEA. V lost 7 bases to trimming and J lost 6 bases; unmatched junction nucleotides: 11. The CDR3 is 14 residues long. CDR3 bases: TGCAGCGCGGGAGCGGGAGTGGTTACCAATGAGCAGTTCTTC. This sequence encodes CSAGAGVVTNEQFF.